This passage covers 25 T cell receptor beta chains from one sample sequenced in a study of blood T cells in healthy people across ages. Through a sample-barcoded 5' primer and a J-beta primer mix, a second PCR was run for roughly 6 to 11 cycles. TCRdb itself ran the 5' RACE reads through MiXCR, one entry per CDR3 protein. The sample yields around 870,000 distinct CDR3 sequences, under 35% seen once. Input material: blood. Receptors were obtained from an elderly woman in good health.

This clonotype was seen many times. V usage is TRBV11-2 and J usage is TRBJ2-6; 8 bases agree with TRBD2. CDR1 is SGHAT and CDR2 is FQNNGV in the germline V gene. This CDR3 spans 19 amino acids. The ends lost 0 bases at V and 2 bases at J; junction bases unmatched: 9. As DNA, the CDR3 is TGTGCCAGCAGCTTAGATCGGTGGGGTAGCGGGGCTGGGGCCAACGTCCTGACTTTC. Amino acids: CASSLDRWGSGAGANVLTF.

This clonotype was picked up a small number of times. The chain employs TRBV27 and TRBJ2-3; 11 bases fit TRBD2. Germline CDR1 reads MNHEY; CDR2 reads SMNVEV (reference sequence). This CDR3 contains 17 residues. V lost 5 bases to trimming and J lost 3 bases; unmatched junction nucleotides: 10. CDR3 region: CASSQPLAGGWTDTQYF. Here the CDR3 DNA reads TGTGCCAGCAGTCAACCCTTAGCGGGGGGGTGGACAGATACGCAGTATTTT.

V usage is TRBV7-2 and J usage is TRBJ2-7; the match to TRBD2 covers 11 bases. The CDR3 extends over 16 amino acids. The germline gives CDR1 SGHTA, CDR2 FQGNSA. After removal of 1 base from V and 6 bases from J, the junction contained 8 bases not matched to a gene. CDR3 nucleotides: TGTGCCAGCAGCTTAGGTCCTCTAGCGGGAGGAGCCGAGCAGTACTTC. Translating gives CASSLGPLAGGAEQYF.

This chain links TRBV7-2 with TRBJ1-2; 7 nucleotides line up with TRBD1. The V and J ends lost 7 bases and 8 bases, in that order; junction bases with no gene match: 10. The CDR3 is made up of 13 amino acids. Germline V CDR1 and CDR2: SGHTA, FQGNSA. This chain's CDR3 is CASTLQGVEGYTF. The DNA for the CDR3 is TGTGCCAGCACCCTTCAGGGGGTAGAAGGCTACACCTTC.

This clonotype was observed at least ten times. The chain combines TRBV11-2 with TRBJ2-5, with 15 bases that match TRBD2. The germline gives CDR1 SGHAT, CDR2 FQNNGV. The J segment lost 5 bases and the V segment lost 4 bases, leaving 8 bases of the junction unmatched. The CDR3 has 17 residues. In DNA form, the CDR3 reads TGTGCCAGCAGCTCATCGGGACTAGCGGGGGGCGGCGAGACCCAGTACTTC. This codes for CASSSSGLAGGGETQYF.

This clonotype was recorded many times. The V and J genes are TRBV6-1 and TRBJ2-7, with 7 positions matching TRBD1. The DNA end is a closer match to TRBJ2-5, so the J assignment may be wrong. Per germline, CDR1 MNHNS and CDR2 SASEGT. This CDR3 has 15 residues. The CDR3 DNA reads TGTGCCAGCAGTGAAACTGGACGGGACAGTGAGACCCAGTACTTC. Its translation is CASSETGRDSETQYF.

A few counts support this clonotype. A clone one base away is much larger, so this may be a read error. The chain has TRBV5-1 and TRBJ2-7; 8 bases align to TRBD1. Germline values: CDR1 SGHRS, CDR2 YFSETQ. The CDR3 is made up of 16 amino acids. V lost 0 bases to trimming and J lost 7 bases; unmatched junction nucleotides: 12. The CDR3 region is CASSLVAGGLYNEQYF. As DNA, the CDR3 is TGCGCCAGCAGCTTGGTGGCAGGGGGCCTTTACAATGAGCAGTACTTC.

The CDR3 loop is CASSLRFLGAGGGELFF. The CDR3, as DNA: TGTGCCAGCAGCTTAAGGTTCTTGGGGGCCGGTGGCGGGGAGCTGTTTTTT. The chain joins TRBV7-2 to TRBJ2-2; a weak D match, TRBD1 (6 bases). Trimming took 2 bases from V and 7 from J, leaving 20 bases between them. The CDR3 sequence is 17 residues long. The germline CDR1 and CDR2 sequences are SGHTA and FQGNSA.

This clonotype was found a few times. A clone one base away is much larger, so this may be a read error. The CDR3 nucleotides are TGCAGGGCCCATGAGGGGGGTGGCTACACCTTC. It encodes CRAHEGGGYTF. The chain uses TRBV20-1 and TRBJ1-2; tentatively, D is TRBD1 (6 bases). From germline, CDR1 is DFQATT and CDR2 SNEGSKA (reference sequence). The CDR3 sequence is 11 residues long.

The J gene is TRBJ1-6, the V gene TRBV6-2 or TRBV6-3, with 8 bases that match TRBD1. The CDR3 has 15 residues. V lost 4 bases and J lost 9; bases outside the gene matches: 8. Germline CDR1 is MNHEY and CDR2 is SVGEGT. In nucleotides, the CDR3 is TGTGCCAGCAGTTTGACAGGGGCGAGCAGTTCACCCCTCCACTTT. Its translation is CASSLTGASSSPLHF.

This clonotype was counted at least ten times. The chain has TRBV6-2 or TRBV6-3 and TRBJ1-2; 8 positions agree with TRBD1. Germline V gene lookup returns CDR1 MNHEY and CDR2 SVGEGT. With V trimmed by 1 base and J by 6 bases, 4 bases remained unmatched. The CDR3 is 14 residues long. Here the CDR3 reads CASSYLGQGDGYTF. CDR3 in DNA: TGTGCCAGCAGTTACTTAGGACAGGGAGATGGCTACACCTTC.

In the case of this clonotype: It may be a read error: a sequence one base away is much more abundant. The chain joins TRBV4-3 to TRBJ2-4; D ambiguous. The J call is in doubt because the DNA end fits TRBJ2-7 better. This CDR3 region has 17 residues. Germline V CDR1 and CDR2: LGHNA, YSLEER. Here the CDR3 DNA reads TGCGCCAGCAGCCAAGATCTGTTCTCGGACGGGCGCTACGAGCAGTACTTC. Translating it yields CASSQDLFSDGRYEQYF.

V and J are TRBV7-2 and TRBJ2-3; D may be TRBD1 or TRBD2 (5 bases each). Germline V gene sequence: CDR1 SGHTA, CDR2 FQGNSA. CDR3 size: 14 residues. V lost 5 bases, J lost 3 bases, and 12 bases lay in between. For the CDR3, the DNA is TGTGCCAGCAGCGGGGGTATCTTAACAGATACGCAGTATTTT. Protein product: CASSGGILTDTQYF.

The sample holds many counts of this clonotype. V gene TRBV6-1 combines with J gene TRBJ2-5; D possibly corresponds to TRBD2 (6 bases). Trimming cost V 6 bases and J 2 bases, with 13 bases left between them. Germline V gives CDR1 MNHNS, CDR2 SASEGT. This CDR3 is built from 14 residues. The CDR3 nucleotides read TGTGCCAGCAGGTGGGGAGGAGGGCAAGAGACCCAGTACTTC. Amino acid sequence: CASRWGGGQETQYF.

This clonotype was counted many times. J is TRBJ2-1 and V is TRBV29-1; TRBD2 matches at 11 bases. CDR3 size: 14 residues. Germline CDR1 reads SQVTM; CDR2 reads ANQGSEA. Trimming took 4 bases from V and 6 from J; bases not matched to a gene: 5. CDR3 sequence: CSVGTSGGSNEQFF. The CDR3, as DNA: TGCAGCGTTGGTACTAGCGGGGGATCCAATGAGCAGTTCTTC.

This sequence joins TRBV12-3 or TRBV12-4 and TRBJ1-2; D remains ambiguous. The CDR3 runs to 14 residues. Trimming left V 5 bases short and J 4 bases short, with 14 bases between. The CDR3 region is CASSQAAAVYGYTF. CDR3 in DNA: TGTGCCAGCAGTCAGGCGGCTGCGGTCTATGGCTACACCTTC.

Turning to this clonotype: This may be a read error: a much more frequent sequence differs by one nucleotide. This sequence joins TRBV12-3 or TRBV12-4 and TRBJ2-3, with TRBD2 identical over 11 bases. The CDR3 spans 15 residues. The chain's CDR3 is CAGRTTSGEADTQYF. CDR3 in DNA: TGTGCCGGCAGAACGACTAGCGGGGAAGCAGATACGCAGTATTTT.

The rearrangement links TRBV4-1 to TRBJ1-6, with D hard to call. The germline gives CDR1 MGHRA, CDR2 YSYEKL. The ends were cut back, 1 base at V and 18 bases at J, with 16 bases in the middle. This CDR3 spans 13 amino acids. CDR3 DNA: TGCGCCAGCAGCCAAGGACCCGGTCAGCGTCCCCACTTT. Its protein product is CASSQGPGQRPHF.

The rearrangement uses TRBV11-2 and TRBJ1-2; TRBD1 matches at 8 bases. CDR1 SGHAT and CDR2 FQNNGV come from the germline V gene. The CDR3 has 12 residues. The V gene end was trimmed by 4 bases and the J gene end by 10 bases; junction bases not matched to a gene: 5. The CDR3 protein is CASSSRDRTYTF. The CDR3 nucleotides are TGTGCCAGCAGCTCCCGGGACAGGACCTACACCTTC. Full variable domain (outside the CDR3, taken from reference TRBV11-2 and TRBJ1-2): EAGVAQSPRYKIIEKRQSVAFWCNPISGHATLYWYQQILGQGPKLLIQFQNNGVVDDSQLPKDRFSAERLKGVDSTLKIQPAKLEDSAVYLCASSSRDRTYTFGSGTRLTVV.

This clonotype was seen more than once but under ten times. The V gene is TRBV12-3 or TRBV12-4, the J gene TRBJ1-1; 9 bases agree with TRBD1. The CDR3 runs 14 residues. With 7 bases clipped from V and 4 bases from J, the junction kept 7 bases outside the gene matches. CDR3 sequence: CASIQTGGATEAFF. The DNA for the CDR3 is TGTGCCAGCATCCAGACAGGGGGTGCCACTGAAGCTTTCTTT.

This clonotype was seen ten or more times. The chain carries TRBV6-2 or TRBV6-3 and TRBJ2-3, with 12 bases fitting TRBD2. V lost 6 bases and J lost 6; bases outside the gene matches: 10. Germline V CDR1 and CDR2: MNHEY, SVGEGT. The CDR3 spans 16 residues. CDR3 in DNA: TGTGCCAGCAGACCGGCGACTAGCGGGGGAACGGATACGCAGTATTTT. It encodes CASRPATSGGTDTQYF.

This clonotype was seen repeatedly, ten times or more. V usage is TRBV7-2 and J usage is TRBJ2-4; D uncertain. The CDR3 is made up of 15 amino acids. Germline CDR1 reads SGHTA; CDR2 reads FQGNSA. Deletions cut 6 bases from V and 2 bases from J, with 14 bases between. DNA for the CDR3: TGTGCCAGCAGTCCGACTCGGTTTTCCAAAAACATTCAGTACTTC. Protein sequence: CASSPTRFSKNIQYF.

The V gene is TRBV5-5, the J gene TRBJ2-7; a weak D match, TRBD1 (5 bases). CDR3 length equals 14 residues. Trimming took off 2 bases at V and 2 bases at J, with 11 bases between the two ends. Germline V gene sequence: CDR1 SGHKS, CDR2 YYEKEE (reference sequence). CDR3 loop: CASSLQAGPYEQYF. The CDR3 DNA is TGTGCCAGCAGCTTACAGGCCGGCCCCTACGAGCAGTACTTC.

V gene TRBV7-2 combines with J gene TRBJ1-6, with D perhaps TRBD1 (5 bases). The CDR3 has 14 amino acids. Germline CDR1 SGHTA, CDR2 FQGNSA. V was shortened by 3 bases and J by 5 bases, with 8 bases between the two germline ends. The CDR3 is CASSFGGDNSPLHF. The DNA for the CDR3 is TGTGCCAGCAGCTTTGGGGGGGATAATTCACCCCTCCACTTT.

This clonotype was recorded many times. Here the CDR3 reads CASSPRAGSRHNEQFF. In DNA, the CDR3 is TGTGCCAGCAGCCCGAGAGCGGGGAGTAGGCACAATGAGCAGTTCTTC. This sequence joins TRBV7-2 and TRBJ2-1; 7 bases are shared with TRBD2. Trimming cost V 5 bases and J 5 bases; bases outside gene matches: 12. CDR1 and CDR2 from the germline V gene are SGHTA and FQGNSA. This CDR3 contains 16 residues.